Listed here are 22 T cell receptor beta chains from one sample, sequenced in a study of blood T cell repertoires in COVID-19. Sequencing used immunoSEQ multiplex PCR; TCRdb keeps in-frame clones, though not all of them. The sample includes just over 650,000 clones, over 80% of them seen just once. Sample: peripheral blood. These receptors were taken from a woman aged 18-29 years with acute or convalescent COVID-19.

The rearrangement joins TRBV6-2 or TRBV6-3 to TRBJ2-1; TRBD2 matches 11 bases. The junction had 9 bases not matched to a gene; V was cut back by 0 bases and J by 5 bases. The germline CDR1 and CDR2 sequences are MNHEY and SVGEGT. The length of the CDR3 is 18 residues. The CDR3 DNA reads as TGTGCCAGCAGTTACTCGGGGGGCGGACTAGCGGGCCACAATGAGCAGTTCTTC. It translates to CASSYSGGGLAGHNEQFF.

This clone appeared a few times. V usage is TRBV29-1 and J usage is TRBJ1-2; D possibly corresponds to TRBD1 (6 bases). Germline V lookup: CDR1 SQVTM, CDR2 ANQGSEA. Trimming left V 5 bases short and J 4 bases short, with 14 bases between. The CDR3 totals 13 residues. The CDR3 sequence is CSVRGSGAYGYTF. In DNA, the CDR3 is TGCAGCGTTAGGGGGAGTGGGGCCTATGGCTACACCTTC. The complete variable domain, with remaining parts taken from reference TRBV29-1 and TRBJ1-2, reads SAVISQKPSRDICQRGTSLTIQCQVDSQVTMMFWYRQQPGQSLTLIATANQGSEATYESGFVIDKFPISRPNLTFSTLTVSNMSPEDSSIYLCSVRGSGAYGYTFGSGTRLTVV.

J is TRBJ1-2 and V is TRBV19; 7 bases are a match to TRBD1. Germline V CDR1 and CDR2: LNHDA, SQIVND (reference sequence). The ends lost 8 bases at V and 2 bases at J; junction bases unmatched: 8. The CDR3 has 14 amino acids. The CDR3 nucleotides read TGTGCCAGTGCCCAATCACAGGGGAACTATGGCTACACCTTC. Amino acids: CASAQSQGNYGYTF.

The chain employs TRBV4-1 and TRBJ1-2; 12 bases map to TRBD1. The V segment lost 4 bases and the J segment 3 bases; nucleotides outside the gene matches: 18. The germline V gene encodes CDR1 MGHRA and CDR2 YSYEKL. This CDR3 is 20 amino acids long. This CDR3 reads CASSRQTGGTGGDRDYGYTF. CDR3 coding DNA: TGCGCCAGCAGCCGCCAAACGGGAGGGACAGGGGGCGACAGGGACTATGGCTACACCTTC.

The V gene is TRBV25-1, the J gene TRBJ2-7, with a tentative D call TRBD2 (7 bases). Trimming pared 4 bases from V and 2 bases from J, leaving 15 bases between. The CDR3 contains 15 residues. The germline V gene has CDR1 MGHDK and CDR2 SYGVNS. CDR3: CASSGSRGGAYEQYF. The CDR3 region has the DNA TGTGCCAGCAGTGGGAGTAGAGGGGGGGCCTACGAGCAGTACTTC.

V gene TRBV28 combines with J gene TRBJ1-6; D not resolved. Trimming removed 6 bases from V and 15 bases from J, with 9 bases in between. The germline CDR1 and CDR2 sequences are MDHEN and SYDVKM. This CDR3 is built from 10 residues. CDR3 coding DNA: TGTGCCAGCAGGTCGGGGATCCTCCACTTT. Translated: CASRSGILHF.

The chain joins TRBV19 to TRBJ1-1; no definite D call. This CDR3 has 14 amino acids. Germline assignment: CDR1 LNHDA and CDR2 SQIVND (reference sequence). V was trimmed by 7 bases and J by 6 bases, leaving 18 bases between them. The CDR3 protein is CASTPNRDVAEAFF. The DNA of the CDR3 is TGTGCCAGTACCCCTAACCGGGATGTAGCTGAAGCTTTCTTT. Supplemented by reference TRBV19 and TRBJ1-1, the full variable domain reads DGGITQSPKYLFRKEGQNVTLSCEQNLNHDAMYWYRQDPGQGLRLIYYSQIVNDFQKGDIAEGYSVSREKKESFPLTVTSAQKNPTAFYLCASTPNRDVAEAFFGQGTRLTVV.

This chain uses TRBV2 with TRBJ1-1, with D maybe TRBD1 (6 bases). The V gene lost 8 bases and the J gene lost 6 bases, with 16 bases spanning the gap. CDR1 and CDR2 from the germline V gene are SNHLY and FYNNEI. The CDR3 loop spans 13 amino acids. CDR3 nucleotide sequence: TGTGCCAGCTTGGGACACCCTGGGGCTGAAGCTTTCTTT. Its protein product is CASLGHPGAEAFF.

The chain joins TRBV23-1 to TRBJ1-1; D gene ambiguous. Being an ORF, TRBV23-1 has a function that is uncertain. This CDR3 is 14 amino acids long. V lost 6 bases and J lost 3, with 14 bases in between. The CDR3: CASRKTVLDTEAFF. The CDR3 nucleotides are TGCGCCAGCAGAAAAACAGTACTGGACACTGAAGCTTTCTTT.

The chain links TRBV5-6 to TRBJ1-5, with a possible D match to TRBD1 (6 bases). The CDR3 length is 18 residues. Trimming cost V 4 bases and J 0 bases, with 20 bases left between them. CDR1 SGHDT and CDR2 YYEEEE come from the germline V gene. CDR3 sequence: CASSRLAGTKNSNQPQHF. CDR3 in DNA: TGTGCCAGCAGCAGGCTAGCCGGGACAAAAAATAGCAATCAGCCCCAGCATTTT.

The chain uses TRBV19 and TRBJ1-1; weak D call: TRBD1 (5 bases). The CDR3 has 15 residues. Deletions cut 5 bases from V and 0 bases from J, with 13 bases between. CDR1 is LNHDA and CDR2 is SQIVND in the germline V gene (reference sequence). CDR3 DNA sequence: TGTGCCAGTAGTCTCTGGGGCCCGGTGAACACTGAAGCTTTCTTT. Protein sequence: CASSLWGPVNTEAFF.

The genes are TRBV5-1 and TRBJ1-5, with D perhaps TRBD1 (6 bases). The CDR3 consists of 14 residues. V lost 5 bases and J 5 bases, leaving 14 bases between the germline ends. The germline CDR1 and CDR2 sequences are SGHRS and YFSETQ. The CDR3 DNA reads as TGCGCCAGCAGTCTGACAGGACTCCATCAGCCCCAGCATTTT. Translation gives CASSLTGLHQPQHF. The whole variable domain, remainder taken from reference TRBV5-1 and TRBJ1-5, is KAGVTQTPRYLIKTRGQQVTLSCSPISGHRSVSWYQQTPGQGLQFLFEYFSETQRNKGNFPGRFSGRQFSNSRSEMNVSTLELGDSALYLCASSLTGLHQPQHFGDGTRLSIL.

This clone was seen a single time. This sequence joins TRBV30 and TRBJ1-2; 10 bases match TRBD1. The V and J ends lost 4 bases and 5 bases, in that order; junction bases with no gene match: 10. The CDR3 spans 15 residues. Germline CDR1 GTSNPN, CDR2 SVGIG (reference sequence). The CDR3 reads CAWNRPRTGGYGYTF. The CDR3 DNA reads as TGTGCCTGGAATAGACCCCGGACAGGGGGATATGGCTACACCTTC.

This chain connects TRBV20-1 to TRBJ2-7; a weak D match, TRBD2 (5 bases). The V and J ends lost 6 bases and 2 bases respectively, with 14 bases between them. CDR1 is DFQATT and CDR2 is SNEGSKA in the germline V gene (reference sequence). There are 13 residues in the CDR3. The CDR3 spells CSASGSSTYEQYF. For the CDR3, the DNA is TGCAGTGCGAGTGGGAGCAGTACCTACGAGCAGTACTTC.

The V gene is TRBV7-6, the J gene TRBJ1-3; 9 bases align to TRBD1. The CDR3 consists of 17 residues. V was pared by 0 bases and J by 3 bases, with 6 bases of the junction left unmatched. Germline assignment: CDR1 SGHVS and CDR2 FNYEAQ. The CDR3 nucleotides read TGTGCCAGCAGCTTAGCACCCGGGACAGGGAGTGGAAACACCATATATTTT. It yields the protein CASSLAPGTGSGNTIYF.

This chain uses TRBV19 with TRBJ2-7, with D perhaps matching TRBD1 (6 bases). CDR1 is LNHDA, CDR2 SQIVND, per germline (reference sequence). There are 15 residues in the CDR3. Trimming cost V 3 bases and J 3 bases, with 15 bases left between them. The CDR3 DNA reads TGTGCCAGTAGTATCCGGGACAAAGCTTTCTACGAGCAGTACTTC. Its translation: CASSIRDKAFYEQYF. Filled out from reference TRBV19 and TRBJ2-7, the complete variable domain reads DGGITQSPKYLFRKEGQNVTLSCEQNLNHDAMYWYRQDPGQGLRLIYYSQIVNDFQKGDIAEGYSVSREKKESFPLTVTSAQKNPTAFYLCASSIRDKAFYEQYFGPGTRLTVT.

This clone was counted a few times. The rearrangement uses TRBV21-1 and TRBJ1-5; the table's D call, TRBD1, has no DNA check behind it. TRBV21-1 is an annotated pseudogene. The CDR3 has 15 amino acids. This CDR3 reads CASSKGQEANQPQHF. The CDR3, as DNA: TGTGCCAGCAGCAAAGGGCAGGAAGCTAATCAGCCCCAGCATTTT.

This clone was detected only once. V usage is TRBV7-9 and J usage is TRBJ2-7; maybe TRBD1 (5 bases). V was shortened by 1 base and J by 3 bases, with 10 bases between the two germline ends. In germline, CDR1 is SEHNR, CDR2 FQNEAQ (reference sequence). The length of the CDR3 is 14 residues. CDR3 nucleotides: TGTGCCAGCAGCTTAGTAGTAACAGGCTACGAGCAGTACTTC. This sequence encodes CASSLVVTGYEQYF.

CDR3 nucleotide sequence: TGTGCCAGCAGCGACCAGGTGGCCTCCTACAATGAGCAGTTCTTC. Protein sequence: CASSDQVASYNEQFF. The chain has TRBV7-9 and TRBJ2-1; D unclear. V was pared by 5 bases and J by 0 bases, with 11 bases between. CDR1 is SEHNR and CDR2 is FQNEAQ in the germline V gene (reference sequence). CDR3 length equals 15 residues.

The rearrangement uses TRBV14 and TRBJ1-1; weak D call: TRBD1 (6 bases). Trimming removed 5 bases at V and 1 base at J, with 14 bases between. The V gene's germline CDR1 is SGHDN and CDR2 FVKESK. The CDR3 contains 15 residues. As DNA, the CDR3 is TGTGCCAGCAGCACTCAGGGGATGGGGAACACTGAAGCTTTCTTT. As protein: CASSTQGMGNTEAFF.

The chain has TRBV4-3 and TRBJ1-2; TRBD1 is a possible D gene (6 bases). This CDR3 region has 14 residues. V lost 3 bases to trimming and J lost 2 bases, with 10 bases between them. The germline V gene encodes CDR1 LGHNA and CDR2 YSLEER. The CDR3 reads CASSQGGGNYGYTF. The CDR3 bases are TGCGCCAGCAGCCAGGGCGGGGGCAACTATGGCTACACCTTC.

The chain carries TRBV2 and TRBJ2-2, with 11 nucleotides matching TRBD2. The CDR3 contains 13 residues. Germline V gene sequence: CDR1 SNHLY, CDR2 FYNNEI. J lost 5 bases, V lost 9 bases, and 2 bases had no gene match. The CDR3 is CASGLAGTGELFF. The DNA of the CDR3 is TGTGCCAGTGGACTAGCGGGTACCGGGGAGCTGTTTTTT.